This TCR beta chain was captured in a study of blood T cell repertoires in COVID-19. Whole-study context: The analysed material was cDNA or gDNA that came from T cells, B-cell-depleted T cells, or PBMCs.

The protocol was immunoSEQ multiplex PCR, while the TCRdb copy is restricted to in-frame clones and leaves out a portion. This sample carries 450,000 to 500,000 clones, around 85% of them seen once, and the ten largest clones take approximately 2.9%. This CDR3 comprises 15 residues. This clonotype originated in a human donor in a cohort sampled during active COVID-19. The sequenced sample consisted of peripheral blood. V gene TRBV21-1 combines with J gene TRBJ1-2. TRBV21-1 is listed as a pseudogene. CDR3 DNA sequence: TGTGCCAGCAGCAAAAAAAAGGCGGCAGACTATGGCTACACCTTC. It yields the protein CASSKKKAADYGYTF.